This T cell receptor beta chain comes out of a study of a mutant IDH1 vaccine in newly diagnosed glioma. The overall study: The study gave patients eight vaccinations in weeks 1, 3, 5, 7, 11, 15, 19, 23. Antecedent treatment encompassed radiotherapy, temozolomide, or their combination; the majority received both. Vaccination began 4-6 weeks post radiotherapy alone, or with temozolomide cycles.

Sequencing used immunoSEQ multiplex PCR; TCRdb keeps in-frame clones, though not all of them. In the table there are approximately 79,000 clones, 75% to 90% of which are singletons. This clone was found once. The antigen remains undetermined. As to time point: week 23, last vaccination. In the vaccine, a single dose held 300 ug of the mutant IDH1 20-mer peptide, along with topical imiquimod. New WHO grade 3 or 4 astrocytomas that were IDH1-mutant and ATRX-lost occurred in the donors. This receptor was obtained from a woman between 45 and 65 years old with glioma. The input for sequencing was PBMCs, taken from a glioma patient whose treatment included an IDH1 peptide vaccine.

CDR3 in DNA: TGTGCCAGCAGTCTATATGGCTACACCTTC. Translating it yields CASSLYGYTF. V and J are TRBV6-1 and TRBJ1-2; D ambiguous. The ends were cut back, 5 bases at V and 5 bases at J, with 3 bases in the middle. Germline V CDR1 and CDR2: MNHNS, SASEGT. This CDR3 is built from 10 residues.